The 9 T cell receptor beta chains presented below share a single source sample, sequenced in a study of T cell responses to AZD1222 COVID-19 vaccine. Here immunoSEQ multiplex PCR was the method, and the copy in TCRdb shows in-frame clones only, minus some. The sample carries 100,000 to 150,000 clones, 75% to 90% recorded once. The source material was peripheral blood, sampled on day 0 of AZD1222 vaccination. The origin of the receptors is an adult in good health.

The chain couples TRBV6-5 to TRBJ1-5; TRBD1 aligns across 7 bases. J lost 3 bases, V lost 7 bases, and 9 bases had no gene match. CDR3 size: 15 residues. Per the germline V gene, CDR1 is MNHEY and CDR2 is SVGAGI. The CDR3 reads CASIETGIANQPQHF. In DNA, the CDR3 is TGTGCCAGCATCGAGACAGGGATAGCCAATCAGCCCCAGCATTTT.

This rearrangement joins TRBV6-6 to TRBJ1-4, with a possible D match to TRBD1 (5 bases). This CDR3 region has 14 residues. The V end lost 6 bases, the J end lost 5 bases, and 13 bases lay between the germline ends. Germline V gene lookup returns CDR1 MNHNY and CDR2 SVGAGI (reference sequence). The CDR3 DNA follows: TGTGCCAGCAGACTACAGGATGAGAATGAAAAACTGTTTTTT. Translated, it gives CASRLQDENEKLFF.

This chain uses TRBV30 with TRBJ2-3, with 8 bases matching TRBD2. This CDR3 is 15 amino acids long. J lost 4 bases, V lost 0 bases, and 6 bases had no gene match. From germline, CDR1 is GTSNPN and CDR2 SVGIG (reference sequence). The CDR3 region has the DNA TGTGCCTGGAGTGTCGGACTAGCTGAGGCAGATACGCAGTATTTT. Protein: CAWSVGLAEADTQYF.

This chain connects TRBV5-1 to TRBJ1-1, with D unclear. In germline, CDR1 is SGHRS, CDR2 YFSETQ. The length of the CDR3 is 16 residues. Between the trimmed V and J ends, which lost 1 base and 2 bases, there was a span of 15 bases. The CDR3 DNA reads TGCGCCAGCAGCTTGAGATCTTCAGGAGCCAACACTGAAGCTTTCTTT. As protein: CASSLRSSGANTEAFF.

Only one count was recorded for this clone. The V call is TRBV28, the J call TRBJ1-2; 10 bases align to TRBD1. This CDR3 has 15 amino acids. Germline-derived CDR1 and CDR2 are MDHEN and SYDVKM. Unmatched junction bases numbered 5, after V lost 5 bases and J lost 2 bases. As DNA, the CDR3 is TGTGCCAGCAGTCCTGGGGGACAGGGGAACTATGGCTACACCTTC. It yields the protein CASSPGGQGNYGYTF.

This rearrangement joins TRBV29-1 to TRBJ1-3; D remains ambiguous. Germline V gives CDR1 SQVTM, CDR2 ANQGSEA. V was trimmed by 3 bases and J by 3 bases, leaving 9 bases between them. The CDR3 is 13 residues long. The CDR3 protein is CSVDGLDGNTIYF. The CDR3 DNA is TGCAGCGTTGATGGACTTGATGGAAACACCATATATTTT.

V usage is TRBV3-1 (or the pseudogene TRBV3-2) and J usage is TRBJ2-1; TRBD2 agrees at 7 bases. Germline V gene lookup returns CDR1 LGHDT and CDR2 YNNKEL (reference sequence). The V segment lost 1 base and the J segment 0 bases; nucleotides outside the gene matches: 3. CDR3 length: 16 amino acids. The CDR3 spells CASSQAGGSSYNEQFF. CDR3 bases: TGTGCCAGCAGCCAAGCCGGCGGGAGCTCCTACAATGAGCAGTTCTTC.

The gene calls are TRBV28 and TRBJ1-2; D remains ambiguous. The ends were cut back, 3 bases at V and 5 bases at J, with 16 bases in the middle. Germline assignment: CDR1 MDHEN and CDR2 SYDVKM. This CDR3 is 15 amino acids long. CDR3 nucleotide sequence: TGTGCCAGCAGTTTCCGAAATCCCTTAATATATGGCTACACCTTC. This translates into CASSFRNPLIYGYTF.

The chain couples TRBV7-2 to TRBJ2-7; a possible D gene is TRBD1 (6 bases). V lost 1 base to trimming and J lost 4 bases, with 14 bases between them. Germline CDR1 reads SGHTA; CDR2 reads FQGNSA. The CDR3 sequence is 15 residues long. CDR3 loop: CASSLDPYQGYEQYF. CDR3 DNA sequence: TGTGCCAGCAGCTTAGATCCCTACCAGGGGTACGAGCAGTACTTC. The variable domain in full, completed from reference TRBV7-2 and TRBJ2-7, reads GAGVSQSPSNKVTEKGKDVELRCDPISGHTALYWYRQSLGQGLEFLIYFQGNSAPDKSGLPSDRFSAERTGGSVSTLTIQRTQQEDSAVYLCASSLDPYQGYEQYFGPGTRLTVT.